This TCR beta chain was retrieved from a study of post-analysis software for immune sequencing data. Study information: Courses of disease covered relapsing-remitting, secondary progressive and progressive-relapsing multiple sclerosis. Study results and caveats: Controls significantly exceeded multiple sclerosis patients in normalized Chao1 diversity. F measure grouped same-batch samples tightly together. Controls showed lower frequencies than patients for four to six TRBV segments, and TRBV5-6, TRBV5-1 and TRBV20-1 were among these.

As concerns this clonotype: Its target is unknown.

Germline V gene data show CDR1 as SEHNR and CDR2 as FQNEAQ (reference sequence). CDR3 length equals 14 residues. The J segment lost 5 bases and the V segment lost 4 bases, leaving 5 bases of the junction unmatched. TCR beta cDNA libraries had unique molecular identifiers. It was from roughly 1 to 10 million T cells that some 500,000 cDNA molecules came. TCRdb analysed the PCR reads with MiXCR anew, one entry per CDR3 protein. The sample shows fewer than 550,000 distinct CDR3 sequences, around a third of them seen only once. The rearrangement links TRBV7-9 to TRBJ1-5, with 7 bases identical to TRBD1. Material: blood. This receptor was taken from a girl aged 2 to 17 with multiple sclerosis. For the CDR3, the DNA is TGTGCCAGCAGCTCGTGGCAGGGGGATCAGCCCCAGCATTTT. Encoded protein: CASSSWQGDQPQHF.